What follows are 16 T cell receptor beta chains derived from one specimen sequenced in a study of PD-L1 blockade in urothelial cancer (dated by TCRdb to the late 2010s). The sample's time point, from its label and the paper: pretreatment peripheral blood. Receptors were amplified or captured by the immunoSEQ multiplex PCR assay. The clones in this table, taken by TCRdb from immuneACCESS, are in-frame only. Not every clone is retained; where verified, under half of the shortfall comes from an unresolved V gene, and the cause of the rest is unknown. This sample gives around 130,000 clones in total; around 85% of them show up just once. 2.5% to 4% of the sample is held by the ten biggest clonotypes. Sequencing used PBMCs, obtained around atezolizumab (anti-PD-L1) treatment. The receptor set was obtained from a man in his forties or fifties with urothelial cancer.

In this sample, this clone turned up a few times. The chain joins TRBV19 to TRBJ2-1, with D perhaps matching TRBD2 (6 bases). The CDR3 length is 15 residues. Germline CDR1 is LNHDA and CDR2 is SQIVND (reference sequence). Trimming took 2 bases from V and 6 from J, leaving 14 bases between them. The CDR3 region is CASSIQPGVGNEQFF. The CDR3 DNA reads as TGTGCCAGTAGTATACAGCCGGGAGTGGGCAATGAGCAGTTCTTC.

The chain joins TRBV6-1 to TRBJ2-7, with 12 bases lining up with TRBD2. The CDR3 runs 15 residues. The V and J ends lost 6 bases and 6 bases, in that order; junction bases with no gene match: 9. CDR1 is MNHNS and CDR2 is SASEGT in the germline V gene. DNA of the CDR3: TGTGCCAGCAGGGAACCTAGCGGGAGGGCCACCGAGCAGTACTTC. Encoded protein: CASREPSGRATEQYF.

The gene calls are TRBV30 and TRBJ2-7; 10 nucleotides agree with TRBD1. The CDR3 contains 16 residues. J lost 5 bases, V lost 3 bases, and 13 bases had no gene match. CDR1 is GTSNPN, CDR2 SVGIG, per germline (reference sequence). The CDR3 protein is CAWSGWERTGGHEQYF. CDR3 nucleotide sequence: TGTGCCTGGAGCGGCTGGGAAAGGACAGGGGGTCACGAGCAGTACTTC.

For the CDR3, the DNA is TGCGCCAGCAGCTTGGACAGCTATGGCTACACCTTC. Translating it yields CASSLDSYGYTF. The chain joins TRBV5-1 to TRBJ1-2, with D hard to call. Germline lookup yields CDR1 SGHRS and CDR2 YFSETQ. Trimming shortened V by 0 bases and J by 4 bases, and 4 bases separated the two germline ends. The CDR3 loop spans 12 amino acids.

The CDR3 DNA is TGTGCCAGCAGGATGGGCTCCCGCACAGATACGCAGTATTTT. It encodes CASRMGSRTDTQYF. The chain couples TRBV5-8 to TRBJ2-3; no firm D call. The V end lost 5 bases, the J end lost 1 base, and 11 bases lay between the germline ends. The CDR3 covers 14 residues. Germline V CDR1 and CDR2: SGHTS, YDEGEE.

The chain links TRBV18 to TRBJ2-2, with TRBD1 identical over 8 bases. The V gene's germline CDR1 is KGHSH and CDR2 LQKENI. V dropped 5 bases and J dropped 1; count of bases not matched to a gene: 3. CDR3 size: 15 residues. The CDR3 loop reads CASSAGTGNTGELFF. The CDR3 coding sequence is TGTGCCAGCTCAGCCGGGACAGGGAACACCGGGGAGCTGTTTTTT.

The CDR3 DNA is TGTGCCAGCAGTTCGAGGACACCCACCTACGAGCAGTACTTC. Translation gives CASSSRTPTYEQYF. The V gene is TRBV27, the J gene TRBJ2-7; tentative D call: TRBD1 (5 bases). The CDR3 is 14 residues long. CDR1 is MNHEY, CDR2 SMNVEV, per germline (reference sequence). Trimming shortened V by 4 bases and J by 2 bases, and 12 bases separated the two germline ends.

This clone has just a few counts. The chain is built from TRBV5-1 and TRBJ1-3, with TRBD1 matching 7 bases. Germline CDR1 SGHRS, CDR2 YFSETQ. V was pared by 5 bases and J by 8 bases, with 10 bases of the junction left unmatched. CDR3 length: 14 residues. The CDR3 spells CASRDQGVSDTIYF. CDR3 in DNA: TGCGCCAGCAGGGATCAGGGGGTCTCGGACACCATATATTTT.

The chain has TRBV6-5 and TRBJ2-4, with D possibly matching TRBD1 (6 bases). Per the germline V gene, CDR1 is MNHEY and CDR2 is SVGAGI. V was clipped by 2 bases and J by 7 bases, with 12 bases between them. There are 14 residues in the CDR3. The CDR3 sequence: CASSYRGWENIQYF. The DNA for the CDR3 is TGTGCCAGCAGTTACAGGGGGTGGGAGAACATTCAGTACTTC.

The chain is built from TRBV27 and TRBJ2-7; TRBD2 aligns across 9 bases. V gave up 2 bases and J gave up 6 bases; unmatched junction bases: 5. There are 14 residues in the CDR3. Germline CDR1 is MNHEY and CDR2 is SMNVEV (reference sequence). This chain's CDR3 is CASSLLAGKREQYF. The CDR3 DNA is TGTGCCAGCAGTTTACTAGCGGGAAAACGCGAGCAGTACTTC.

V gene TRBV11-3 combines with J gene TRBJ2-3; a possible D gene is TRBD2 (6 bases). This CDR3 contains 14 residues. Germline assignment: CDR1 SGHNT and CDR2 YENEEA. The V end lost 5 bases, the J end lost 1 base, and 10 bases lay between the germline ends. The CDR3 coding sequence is TGTGCCAGCAGCCCGCGGGGACGCACAGATACGCAGTATTTT. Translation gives CASSPRGRTDTQYF.

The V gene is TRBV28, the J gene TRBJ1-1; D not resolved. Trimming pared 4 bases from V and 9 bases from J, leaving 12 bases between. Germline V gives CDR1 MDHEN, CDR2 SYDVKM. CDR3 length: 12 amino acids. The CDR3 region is CASSYRLTKAFF. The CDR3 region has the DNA TGTGCCAGCAGTTATAGGCTTACTAAAGCTTTCTTT.

The chain's CDR3 is CASSGVNSYNEQFF. The DNA of the CDR3 is TGTGCCAGCAGCGGAGTAAACTCCTACAATGAGCAGTTCTTC. The chain has TRBV5-8 and TRBJ2-1, with D unresolved. The CDR3 consists of 14 residues. With 4 bases removed from V and 0 bases from J, the gap between germline ends came to 8 bases. Per germline, CDR1 SGHTS and CDR2 YDEGEE.

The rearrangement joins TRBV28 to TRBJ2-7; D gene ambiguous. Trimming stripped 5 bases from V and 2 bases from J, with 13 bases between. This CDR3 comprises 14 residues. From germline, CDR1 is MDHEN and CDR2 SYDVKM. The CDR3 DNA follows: TGTGCCAGCAGTATAGCAGAACCACCCTACGAGCAGTACTTC. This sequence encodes CASSIAEPPYEQYF.

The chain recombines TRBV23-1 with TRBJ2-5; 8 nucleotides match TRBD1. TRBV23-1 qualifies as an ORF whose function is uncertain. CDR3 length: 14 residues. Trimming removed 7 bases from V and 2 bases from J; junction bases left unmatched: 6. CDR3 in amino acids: CASTPDREQETQYF. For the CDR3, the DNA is TGCGCCAGCACCCCGGACAGGGAGCAAGAGACCCAGTACTTC.

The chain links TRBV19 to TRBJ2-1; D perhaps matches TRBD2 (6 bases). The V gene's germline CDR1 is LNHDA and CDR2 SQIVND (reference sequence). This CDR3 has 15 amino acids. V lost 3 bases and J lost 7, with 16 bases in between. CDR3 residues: CASSIWGAGSNEQFF. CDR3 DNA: TGTGCCAGTAGTATTTGGGGCGCGGGATCGAATGAGCAGTTCTTC.